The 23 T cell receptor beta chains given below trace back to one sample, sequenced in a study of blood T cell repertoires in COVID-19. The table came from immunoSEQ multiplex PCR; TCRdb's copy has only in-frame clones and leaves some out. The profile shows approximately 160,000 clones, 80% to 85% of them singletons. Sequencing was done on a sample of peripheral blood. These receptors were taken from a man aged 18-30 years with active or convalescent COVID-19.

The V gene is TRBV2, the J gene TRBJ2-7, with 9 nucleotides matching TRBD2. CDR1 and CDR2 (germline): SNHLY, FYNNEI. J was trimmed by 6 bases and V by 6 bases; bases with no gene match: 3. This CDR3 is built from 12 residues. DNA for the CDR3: TGTGCCAGCAGGAGCGGGAGGCCCGAGCAGTACTTC. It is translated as CASRSGRPEQYF.

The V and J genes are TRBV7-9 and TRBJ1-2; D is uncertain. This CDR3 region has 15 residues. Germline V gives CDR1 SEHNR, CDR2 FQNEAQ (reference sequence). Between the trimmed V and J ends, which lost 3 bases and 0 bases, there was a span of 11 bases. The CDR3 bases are TGTGCCAGCAGCTTCCCGTCTACAGCTAACTATGGCTACACCTTC. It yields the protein CASSFPSTANYGYTF.

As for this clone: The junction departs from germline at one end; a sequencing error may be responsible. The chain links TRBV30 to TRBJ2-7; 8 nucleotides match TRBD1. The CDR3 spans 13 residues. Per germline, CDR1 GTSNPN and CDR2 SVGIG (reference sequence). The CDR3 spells CAWTKLGQADVDF. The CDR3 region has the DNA TGTGCCTGGACAAAATTGGGACAGGCTGACGTAGACTTC.

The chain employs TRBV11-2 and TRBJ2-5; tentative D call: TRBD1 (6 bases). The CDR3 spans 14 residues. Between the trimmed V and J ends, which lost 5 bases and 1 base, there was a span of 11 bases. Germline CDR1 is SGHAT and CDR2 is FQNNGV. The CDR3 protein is CASSLLRGQETQYF. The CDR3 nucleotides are TGTGCCAGCAGCCTCCTCAGGGGCCAAGAGACCCAGTACTTC. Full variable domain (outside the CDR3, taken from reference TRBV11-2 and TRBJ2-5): EAGVAQSPRYKIIEKRQSVAFWCNPISGHATLYWYQQILGQGPKLLIQFQNNGVVDDSQLPKDRFSAERLKGVDSTLKIQPAKLEDSAVYLCASSLLRGQETQYFGPGTRLLVL.

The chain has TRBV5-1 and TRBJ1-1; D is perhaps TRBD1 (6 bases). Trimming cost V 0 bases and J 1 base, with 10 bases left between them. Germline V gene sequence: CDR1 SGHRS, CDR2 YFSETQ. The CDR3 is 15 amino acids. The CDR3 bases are TGCGCCAGCAGCTTGGTAGGCAGGGGGAACACTGAAGCTTTCTTT. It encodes CASSLVGRGNTEAFF.

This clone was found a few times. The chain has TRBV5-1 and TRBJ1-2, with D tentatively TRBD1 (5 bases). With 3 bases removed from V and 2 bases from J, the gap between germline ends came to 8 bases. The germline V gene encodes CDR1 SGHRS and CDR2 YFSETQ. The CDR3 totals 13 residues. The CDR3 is CASSSQGNYGYTF. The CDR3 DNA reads TGCGCCAGCAGCTCGCAGGGCAACTATGGCTACACCTTC.

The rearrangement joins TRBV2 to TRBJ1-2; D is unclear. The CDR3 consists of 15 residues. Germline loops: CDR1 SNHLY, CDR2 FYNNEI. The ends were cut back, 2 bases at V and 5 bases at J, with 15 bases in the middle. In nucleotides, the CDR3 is TGTGCCAGCAGTGAAAACGGAGCCTCAACATATGGCTACACCTTC. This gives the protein CASSENGASTYGYTF.

Here the CDR3 reads CASSLGTSGGSPDTQYF. CDR3 DNA: TGCGCCAGCAGCTTGGGGACTAGCGGGGGGTCCCCAGATACGCAGTATTTT. The V and J genes are TRBV5-1 and TRBJ2-3; 14 bases match TRBD2. Germline V gene lookup returns CDR1 SGHRS and CDR2 YFSETQ. With V trimmed by 0 bases and J by 4 bases, 4 bases remained unmatched. The CDR3 contains 17 residues.

The CDR3 coding sequence is TGTGCCAGCAGCTCCAACCGGGACAGATCTAGATACAATGAGCAGTTCTTC. Amino acid sequence: CASSSNRDRSRYNEQFF. This chain connects TRBV5-6 to TRBJ2-1; 7 positions match TRBD1. V was pared by 3 bases and J by 4 bases, with 13 bases of the junction left unmatched. This CDR3 comprises 17 residues. The germline CDR1 and CDR2 sequences are SGHDT and YYEEEE.

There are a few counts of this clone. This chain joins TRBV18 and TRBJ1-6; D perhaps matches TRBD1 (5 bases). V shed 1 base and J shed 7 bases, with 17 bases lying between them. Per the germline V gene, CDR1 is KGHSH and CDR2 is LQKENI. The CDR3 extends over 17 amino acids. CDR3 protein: CASSPLREGRENSPLHF. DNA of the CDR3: TGTGCCAGCTCACCACTTAGGGAGGGGAGAGAAAATTCACCCCTCCACTTT. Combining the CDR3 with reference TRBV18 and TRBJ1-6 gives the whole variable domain NAGVMQNPRHLVRRRGQEARLRCSPMKGHSHVYWYRQLPEEGLKFMVYLQKENIIDESGMPKERFSAEFPKEGPSILRIQQVVRGDSAAYFCASSPLREGRENSPLHFGNGTRLTVT.

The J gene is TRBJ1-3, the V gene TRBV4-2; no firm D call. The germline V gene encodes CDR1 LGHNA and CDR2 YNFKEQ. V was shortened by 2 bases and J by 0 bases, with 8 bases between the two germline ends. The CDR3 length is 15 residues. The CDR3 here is CASSQFMSSGNTIYF. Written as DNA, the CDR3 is TGTGCCAGCAGCCAATTCATGAGCTCTGGAAACACCATATATTTT.

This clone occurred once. The CDR3 sequence is CASSYGTSSYNEQFF. The CDR3 nucleotides read TGTGCCAGCAGCTACGGGACTAGCTCCTACAATGAGCAGTTCTTC. V and J are TRBV7-3 and TRBJ2-1; 8 bases are a match to TRBD2. This CDR3 has 15 amino acids. The V segment lost 4 bases and the J segment 0 bases; nucleotides outside the gene matches: 2. CDR1 and CDR2 from the germline V gene are SGHTA and FQGTGA. Filled out from reference TRBV7-3 and TRBJ2-1, the complete variable domain reads GAGVSQTPSNKVTEKGKYVELRCDPISGHTALYWYRQSLGQGPEFLIYFQGTGAADDSGLPNDRFFAVRPEGSVSTLKIQRTERGDSAVYLCASSYGTSSYNEQFFGPGTRLTVL.

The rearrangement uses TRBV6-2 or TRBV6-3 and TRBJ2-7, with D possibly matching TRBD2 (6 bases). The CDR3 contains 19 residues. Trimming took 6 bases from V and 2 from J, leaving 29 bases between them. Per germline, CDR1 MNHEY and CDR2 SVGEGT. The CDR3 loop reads CASSRRGGSWGEWTYEQYF. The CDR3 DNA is TGTGCCAGCAGCCGCCGTGGGGGGAGCTGGGGGGAGTGGACCTACGAGCAGTACTTC.

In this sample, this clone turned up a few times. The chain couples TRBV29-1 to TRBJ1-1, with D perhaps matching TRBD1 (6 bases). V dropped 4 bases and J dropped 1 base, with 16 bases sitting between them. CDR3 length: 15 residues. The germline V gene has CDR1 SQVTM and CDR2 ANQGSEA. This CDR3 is CSVAGATSRNTEAFF. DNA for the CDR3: TGCAGCGTTGCAGGGGCCACTTCTCGGAACACTGAAGCTTTCTTT.

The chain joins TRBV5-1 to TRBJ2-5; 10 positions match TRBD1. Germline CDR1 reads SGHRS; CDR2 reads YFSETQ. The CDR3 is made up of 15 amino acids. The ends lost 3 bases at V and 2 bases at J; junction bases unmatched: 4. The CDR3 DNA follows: TGCGCCAGCAGCTCGACAGGGGGCCTACAAGAGACCCAGTACTTC. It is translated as CASSSTGGLQETQYF. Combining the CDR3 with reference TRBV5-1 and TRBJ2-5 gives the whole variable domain KAGVTQTPRYLIKTRGQQVTLSCSPISGHRSVSWYQQTPGQGLQFLFEYFSETQRNKGNFPGRFSGRQFSNSRSEMNVSTLELGDSALYLCASSSTGGLQETQYFGPGTRLLVL.

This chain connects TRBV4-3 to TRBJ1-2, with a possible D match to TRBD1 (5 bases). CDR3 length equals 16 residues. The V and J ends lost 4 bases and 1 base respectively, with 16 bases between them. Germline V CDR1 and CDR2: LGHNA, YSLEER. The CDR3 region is CASSPEAGLFNYGYTF. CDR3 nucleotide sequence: TGCGCCAGCAGCCCAGAAGCAGGGTTATTTAACTATGGCTACACCTTC.

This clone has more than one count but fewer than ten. For the CDR3, the DNA is TGTGCCAGCACCCCGGACAGGGCCTCTATGAACACTGAAGCTTTCTTT. Translation: CASTPDRASMNTEAFF. V gene TRBV27 combines with J gene TRBJ1-1; 8 bases match TRBD1. Per germline, CDR1 MNHEY and CDR2 SMNVEV (reference sequence). The CDR3 is 16 residues long. With 7 bases clipped from V and 0 bases from J, the junction kept 10 bases outside the gene matches.

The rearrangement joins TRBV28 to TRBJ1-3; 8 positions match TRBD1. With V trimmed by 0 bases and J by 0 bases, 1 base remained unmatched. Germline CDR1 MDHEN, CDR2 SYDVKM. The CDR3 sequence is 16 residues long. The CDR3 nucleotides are TGTGCCAGCAGTTTATGGGGGACAGGCTCTGGAAACACCATATATTTT. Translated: CASSLWGTGSGNTIYF.

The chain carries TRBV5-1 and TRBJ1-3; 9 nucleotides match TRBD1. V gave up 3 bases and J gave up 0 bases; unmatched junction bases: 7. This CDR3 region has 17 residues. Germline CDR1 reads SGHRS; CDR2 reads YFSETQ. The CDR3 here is CASSWLDRGSSGNTIYF. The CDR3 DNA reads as TGCGCCAGCAGCTGGCTGGACAGGGGAAGCTCTGGAAACACCATATATTTT.

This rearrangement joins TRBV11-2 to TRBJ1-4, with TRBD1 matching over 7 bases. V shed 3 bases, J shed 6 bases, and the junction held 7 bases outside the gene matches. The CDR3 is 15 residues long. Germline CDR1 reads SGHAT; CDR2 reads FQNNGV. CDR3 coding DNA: TGTGCCAGCAGCTTGTCCAGGGGGATACATGAAAAACTGTTTTTT. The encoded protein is CASSLSRGIHEKLFF.

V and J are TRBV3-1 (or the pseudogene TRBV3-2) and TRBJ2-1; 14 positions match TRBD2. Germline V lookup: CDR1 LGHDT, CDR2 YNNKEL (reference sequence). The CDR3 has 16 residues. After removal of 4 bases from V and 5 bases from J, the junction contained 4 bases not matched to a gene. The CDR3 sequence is CASSPSGLAGDNEQFF. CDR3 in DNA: TGTGCCAGCAGCCCCTCGGGACTAGCGGGGGACAATGAGCAGTTCTTC.

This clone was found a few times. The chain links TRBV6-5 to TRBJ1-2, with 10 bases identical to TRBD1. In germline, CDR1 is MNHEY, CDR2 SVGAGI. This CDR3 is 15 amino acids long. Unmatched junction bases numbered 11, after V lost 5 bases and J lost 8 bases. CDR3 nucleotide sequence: TGTGCCAGCAGTCCGGGAGTGGGACAGGGGTTCGGCTACACCTTC. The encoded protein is CASSPGVGQGFGYTF.

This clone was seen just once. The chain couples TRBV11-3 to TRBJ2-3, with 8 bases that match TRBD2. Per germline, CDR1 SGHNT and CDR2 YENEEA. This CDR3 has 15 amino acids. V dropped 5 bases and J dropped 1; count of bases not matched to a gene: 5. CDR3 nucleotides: TGTGCCAGCAGCGCGGGGGGCAGGGGCACAGATACGCAGTATTTT. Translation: CASSAGGRGTDTQYF.